A selection of T cell receptor beta chains follows, all from one sample in a study of cytomegalovirus exposure and HLA in healthy donors. Method: immunoSEQ multiplex PCR; TCRdb's copy keeps in-frame clones and lacks some. In the table there are about 100,000 clones, about 80% of which are singletons. The sequenced material came from PBMCs. The source of these receptors is a woman in her sixties in good health and CMV-seronegative. CDR3s include the opening cysteine and the closing phenylalanine or tryptophan. Fields, in order: J gene, V gene, D gene, clone size, CDR3 DNA, CDR3 protein. The D gene is left open where the match is weak. Clone size is given for some rows only: seen once, a few or many times, or a class if the clone is expanded.

>TRBJ1-2|TRBV28|-|-
TGTGCCAGCAGTTCGGACAGTTTGGGCTATGGCTACACCTTC
CASSSDSLGYGYTF
>TRBJ1-2|TRBV27|-|-
TGTGCCAGCAGTCTAAGTCCACAGGGTCATGGCTACACCTTC
CASSLSPQGHGYTF
>TRBJ1-1|TRBV7-2|-|-
TGTGCCAGCAGCTTAGGGTCTCGCGGGAACACTGAAGCTTTCTTT
CASSLGSRGNTEAFF
>TRBJ1-4|TRBV12-5|-|-
TGTGCTAGTGGCCCGGGACTTCTCAATGAAAAACTGTTTTTT
CASGPGLLNEKLFF
>TRBJ2-5|TRBV5-1|TRBD2|-
TGCGCCAGCAGCTCGGGACTAGCGGGAGAAGAGACCCAGTACTTC
CASSSGLAGEETQYF
>TRBJ2-2|TRBV6-5|TRBD1|few
TGTGCCAGCAGCCCGACAGGGGGCCACACCGGGGAGCTGTTTTTT
CASSPTGGHTGELFF
>TRBJ1-1|TRBV19|TRBD1|-
TGTGCCAGTAGCGGACAGGTTAGGACTGAAGCTTTCTTT
CASSGQVRTEAFF
>TRBJ1-2|TRBV5-1|-|-
TGCGCCAGCAGCTTGGGTCAGGGTCGGGAGGATGGCTACACCTTC
CASSLGQGREDGYTF
>TRBJ2-1|TRBV15|TRBD2|-
TGTGCCACCAGCAGAGGGGCGGCATACGGGGCGGGAGCAGATGAGCAGTTCTTC
CATSRGAAYGAGADEQFF
>TRBJ2-3|TRBV11-2|-|-
TGTGCCAGCAGCTTAGCGTTGCGGACTAGCACAGATACGCAGTATTTT
CASSLALRTSTDTQYF
>TRBJ2-4|TRBV2|TRBD1|-
TGTGCCAGCAGTGAATTTAGGACAGGCGGAAAAAACATTCAGTACTTC
CASSEFRTGGKNIQYF
>TRBJ1-1|TRBV15|-|few
TGTGCCACCAGCAGAGATCCCCTGGGGGGCACTGAAGCTTTCTTT
CATSRDPLGGTEAFF
>TRBJ1-2|TRBV9|-|-
TGTGCCAGCAGCCCCGGAAGTGCGGGAGGCTACACCTTC
CASSPGSAGGYTF
>TRBJ2-1|TRBV29-1|TRBD2|-
TGCAGCGTTGAACGGGAGGGTCGGGGGGCCTACAATGAGCAGTTCTTC
CSVEREGRGAYNEQFF
>TRBJ1-5|TRBV5-1|TRBD1|-
TGCGCCAGCAGCCCCGGGACAGGGGATCGACAGCCCCAGCATTTT
CASSPGTGDRQPQHF
>TRBJ1-3|TRBV5-1|TRBD1|once
TGCGCCAGCAGCTTGGGCGGAGGGGGCGCCGGAAACACCATATATTTT
CASSLGGGGAGNTIYF
>TRBJ2-1|TRBV6-5|-|-
TGTGCCAGCAGTTACTCCAGGTACAATGAGCAGTTCTTC
CASSYSRYNEQFF
>TRBJ1-2|TRBV6-6|-|-
TGTGCCAGCAGTTATTCACAGGGAAGCTATGGCTACACCTTC
CASSYSQGSYGYTF
>TRBJ2-5|TRBV7-8|-|once
TGTGCCAGCAGCCTTCCCCCGGAGACCCAGTACTTC
CASSLPPETQYF
>TRBJ2-7|TRBV4-3|TRBD2|-
TGCGCCAGCAGCCAAGATAGGTCTAGCGGGAGGGCCCTCGGCGAGCAGTACTTC
CASSQDRSSGRALGEQYF
>TRBJ2-7|TRBV19|TRBD1|once
TGTGCCAGTAGTATTGCAGGGGGCTTCTACGAGCAGTACTTC
CASSIAGGFYEQYF
>TRBJ2-1|TRBV7-2|TRBD2|-
TGTGCCAGCAGCTTCGCCCCGACACAGAGGCGGGGGAGTTACAATGAGCAGTTCTTC
CASSFAPTQRRGSYNEQFF
>TRBJ2-7|TRBV5-4|TRBD2|-
TGTGCCAGCAGCCCCCCGGGACTAGCGGGACTCTACGAGCAGTACTTC
CASSPPGLAGLYEQYF
>TRBJ2-1|TRBV6-5|TRBD1|-
TGTGCCAGCAGTAACGACAGGGGTCGCAATCAGTTCTTC
CASSNDRGRNQFF
>TRBJ1-2|TRBV4-3|TRBD1|-
TGCGCCAGCAGCCAGGGATGGGACAGGGAGGACTATGGCTACACCTTC
CASSQGWDREDYGYTF
>TRBJ2-7|TRBV30|-|once
TGTGCCTCGACGGGGGGCCCGGCGGGAGTCGGGTCCGGAGGGCAGTACTTC
CASTGGPAGVGSGGQYF
>TRBJ1-5|TRBV28|TRBD1|-
TGTGCCAGCAGACCTCAGGGGGCCGGTCAGCCCCAGCATTTT
CASRPQGAGQPQHF
>TRBJ2-7|TRBV20-1|-|few
TGCAGTGGAGCAGGGGCCTACGAGCAGTACTTC
CSGAGAYEQYF
>TRBJ2-2|TRBV25-1|-|-
TGTGCCAGCAGTGAACCCCCTAACACCGGGGAGCTGTTTTTT
CASSEPPNTGELFF
>TRBJ2-7|TRBV11-2|-|-
TGTGCCAGCAGCTTAAAACCCACAGAGCAGTACTTC
CASSLKPTEQYF
>TRBJ1-2|TRBV19|TRBD1|-
TGTGCCAGTAGTATTGACCGGGACAGACTATCTGGCTACACCTTC
CASSIDRDRLSGYTF
>TRBJ2-7|TRBV6-5|-|-
TGTGCCAGCAGCCCCGACATACCCTCCTACGAGCAGTACTTC
CASSPDIPSYEQYF
>TRBJ2-5|TRBV2|-|-
TGTGCCAGCAGTGAAGAAGCGGAGACCCAGTACTTC
CASSEEAETQYF
>TRBJ2-7|TRBV27|TRBD1|once
TGTGCCAGCAGTTTAGGGCAGGGGGATTACGAGCAGTACTTC
CASSLGQGDYEQYF
>TRBJ2-3|TRBV11-2|-|-
TGTGCCAGCAGCCCGACCAGGCGGGGCACAGATACGCAGTATTTT
CASSPTRRGTDTQYF
>TRBJ2-5|TRBV5-6|-|-
TGTGCCAGCAGCTTTTCCGTAAATGAAGAGACCCAGTACTTC
CASSFSVNEETQYF
>TRBJ1-1|TRBV6-6|-|-
TGTGCCAGCAGTCCCGGTGAAATCACTGAAGCTTTCTTT
CASSPGEITEAFF
>TRBJ2-3|TRBV7-9|TRBD1|-
TGTGCCAGCAGCAGAACCGGGACAGGGCTTGATACGCAGTATTTT
CASSRTGTGLDTQYF
>TRBJ2-4|TRBV27|TRBD2|-
TGTGCCAGCAGTTTTAAAGGGGCCGGCGGGAGGGCCGGGGCCAAAAACATTCAGTACTTC
CASSFKGAGGRAGAKNIQYF
>TRBJ1-1|TRBV28|-|-
TGTGCCAGCAGTGACGGATCCGGGAAAGACACTGAAGCTTTCTTT
CASSDGSGKDTEAFF
>TRBJ2-1|TRBV6-5|TRBD2|-
TGTGCCAGCAGGGTTTTAGCGGGCCCCTACAATGAGCAGTTCTTC
CASRVLAGPYNEQFF
>TRBJ2-5|TRBV7-9|-|few
TGTGCCAGCAGCTTACCCACTTCGAAGGAGACCCAGTACTTC
CASSLPTSKETQYF
>TRBJ2-1|TRBV30|TRBD1|-
TGTGCCTGGAGAGCCTGGACCCAGGGGGAATTCTTC
CAWRAWTQGEFF
>TRBJ1-2|TRBV6-1|-|-
TGTGCCAGCAGTGAAGCATCTCGGTTTCCCTATGGCTACACCTTC
CASSEASRFPYGYTF
>TRBJ2-1|TRBV7-9|TRBD2|-
TGTGCCAGCAGTTGGACTAGCGGCTATGAGCAGTTCTTC
CASSWTSGYEQFF
>TRBJ2-4|TRBV13|-|-
TGTGCCAGCAGCTCGGGGGGCTTAGCCAAAAACATTCAGTACTTC
CASSSGGLAKNIQYF
>TRBJ1-1|TRBV4-3|-|-
TGCGCCAGCAGCGGACAAGCGAACACTGAAGCTTTCTTT
CASSGQANTEAFF
>TRBJ2-7|TRBV18|-|-
TGTGCCAGCTCACCGGGACTCAGTTACGAGCAGTACTTC
CASSPGLSYEQYF
>TRBJ2-7|TRBV7-2|-|-
TGTGCCAGCAGCCCTAATTCCCCCTACGAGCAGTACTTC
CASSPNSPYEQYF
>TRBJ1-2|TRBV5-1|-|-
TGCGCCAGCAGTACCGGGACAAGTGGATATGGCTACACCTTC
CASSTGTSGYGYTF
>TRBJ2-1|TRBV15|TRBD2|-
TGTGCCACCAGCAGAGAAGCGGGGGGTTATTCATTGCAGTTCTTC
CATSREAGGYSLQFF
>TRBJ1-1|TRBV4-3|-|few
TGCGCCAGCAGCCAAGTTTGGGGAGCGGGCACTGAAGCTTTCTTT
CASSQVWGAGTEAFF